Below are 29 T cell receptor beta chains sequenced from a single sample in a study of radiation and T cells in renal cell carcinoma. Indicated time point: blood 2 weeks post-SBRT. As to treatment: 15 Gy SBRT to primary tumor, nephrectomy 4 weeks later. Clones were read by immunoSEQ multiplex PCR, and TCRdb kept only the in-frame ones, dropping some. The sample holds some 120,000 clones, approximately 90% seen once. The source material was blood, sampled from a patient whose treatment included radiotherapy and nephrectomy. These TCRs come from a woman aged 65 to 85 with renal cell carcinoma.

The chain couples TRBV5-1 to TRBJ2-7; weak D call: TRBD1 (7 bases). Trimming removed 6 bases from V and 4 bases from J, with 14 bases in between. Germline loops: CDR1 SGHRS, CDR2 YFSETQ. The CDR3 spans 13 residues. The CDR3 loop reads CASTPGGTYEQYF. The CDR3 coding sequence is TGCGCCAGCACCCCAGGGGGGACTTACGAGCAGTACTTC.

V is TRBV19 and J is TRBJ2-1; 14 bases are shared with TRBD2. The CDR3 consists of 16 residues. Germline CDR1 reads LNHDA; CDR2 reads SQIVND (reference sequence). With V trimmed by 7 bases and J by 4 bases, 6 bases remained unmatched. The CDR3: CASTSRTSGGYNEQFF. The CDR3 nucleotides are TGTGCCAGTACCTCTAGGACTAGCGGGGGGTACAATGAGCAGTTCTTC. The variable domain in full, with the rest retrieved from reference TRBV19 and TRBJ2-1, is DGGITQSPKYLFRKEGQNVTLSCEQNLNHDAMYWYRQDPGQGLRLIYYSQIVNDFQKGDIAEGYSVSREKKESFPLTVTSAQKNPTAFYLCASTSRTSGGYNEQFFGPGTRLTVL.

The V call is TRBV15, the J call TRBJ1-5; D gene unclear. CDR3 length equals 13 residues. Trimming cost V 0 bases and J 4 bases, with 4 bases left between them. Germline V lookup: CDR1 LNHNV, CDR2 YYDKDF (reference sequence). CDR3 in amino acids: CATSREANQPQHF. CDR3 coding DNA: TGTGCCACCAGCAGAGAAGCGAATCAGCCCCAGCATTTT.

The chain links TRBV2 to TRBJ2-5; no clear D gene. The assigned J gene may be wrong: the sequence end matches TRBJ2-7 better. The CDR3 covers 12 residues. CDR1 SNHLY and CDR2 FYNNEI come from the germline V gene. CDR3 residues: CASSERSHEQYF. The CDR3, as DNA: TGTGCCAGCAGTGAACGGTCCCACGAGCAGTACTTC.

This rearrangement joins TRBV19 to TRBJ2-7; 10 bases map to TRBD1. The V segment lost 10 bases and the J segment 7 bases; nucleotides outside the gene matches: 10. The CDR3 has 13 amino acids. Germline CDR1 is LNHDA and CDR2 is SQIVND (reference sequence). The CDR3 sequence: CATTDRGQREQYF. The CDR3 coding sequence is TGTGCCACTACCGACAGGGGGCAACGGGAGCAGTACTTC.

This sequence joins TRBV6-5 and TRBJ2-7; TRBD2 agrees at 9 bases. Germline V CDR1 and CDR2: MNHEY, SVGAGI. There are 15 residues in the CDR3. The V and J ends lost 0 bases and 9 bases, in that order; junction bases with no gene match: 9. CDR3 bases: TGTGCCAGCAGTTACTCGTCTAGCGGGGCAACTGGGCAGTACTTC. Translation gives CASSYSSSGATGQYF.

The chain has TRBV5-4 and TRBJ1-2, with D possibly TRBD1 on 6 matching bases. Germline CDR1 is SGHNT and CDR2 is YYREEE (reference sequence). The CDR3 sequence is 14 residues long. Trimming removed 4 bases from V and 5 bases from J, with 15 bases in between. The CDR3 DNA sequence: TGTGCCAGCAGCCCCGGACAGAGCTTATATGGCTACACCTTC. Amino acid sequence: CASSPGQSLYGYTF.

The chain employs TRBV5-1 and TRBJ1-3; D gene ambiguous. V gave up 4 bases and J gave up 2 bases, with 13 bases separating them. CDR1 is SGHRS and CDR2 is YFSETQ in the germline V gene. The CDR3 has 15 residues. The CDR3 coding sequence is TGCGCCAGCAGCGCTATCTCGGGGACTGGAAACACCATATATTTT. Translating it yields CASSAISGTGNTIYF.

This clone appeared once. This chain joins TRBV14 and TRBJ2-3, with 9 bases identical to TRBD1. Trimming took 2 bases from V and 2 from J; bases not matched to a gene: 11. Germline CDR1 and CDR2: SGHDN and FVKESK. This CDR3 has 18 amino acids. The CDR3 region has the DNA TGTGCCAGCAGCCAAAGGGACAGGGCTACTTCATTCACAGATACGCAGTATTTT. Translation: CASSQRDRATSFTDTQYF.

The V call is TRBV19, the J call TRBJ1-5; the D gene is possibly TRBD1 (5 bases). Germline V gene sequence: CDR1 LNHDA, CDR2 SQIVND (reference sequence). Between the trimmed V and J ends, which lost 1 base and 8 bases, there was a span of 12 bases. The CDR3 sequence is 14 residues long. The CDR3 is CASSIGPGREPQHF. The CDR3 coding sequence is TGTGCCAGTAGTATAGGCCCAGGGAGGGAGCCCCAGCATTTT.

This chain connects TRBV19 to TRBJ2-1; 9 bases line up with TRBD2. This CDR3 contains 15 residues. Trimming removed 3 bases from V and 1 base from J; junction bases left unmatched: 1. Germline CDR1 reads LNHDA; CDR2 reads SQIVND (reference sequence). This CDR3 is CASSIAGGSYNEQFF. As DNA, the CDR3 is TGTGCCAGTAGTATTGCGGGGGGGTCCTACAATGAGCAGTTCTTC.

This clone appeared once. V gene TRBV19 combines with J gene TRBJ1-1, with TRBD1 matching 7 bases. The CDR3 sequence is 15 residues long. Unmatched junction bases numbered 8, after V lost 6 bases and J lost 1 base. The germline CDR1 and CDR2 sequences are LNHDA and SQIVND (reference sequence). DNA of the CDR3: TGTGCCAGTAGAAGGACAGGACTAGGGAACACTGAAGCTTTCTTT. Its translation is CASRRTGLGNTEAFF.

In its sample, this clone was seen a few times. The V gene is TRBV11-3, the J gene TRBJ1-5; 10 nucleotides line up with TRBD1. This CDR3 comprises 16 residues. The trim removed 5 bases at V and 5 bases at J, leaving 9 bases unmatched. Germline-derived CDR1 and CDR2 are SGHNT and YENEEA. The CDR3 sequence: CASSEGTGTGDQPQHF. CDR3 DNA sequence: TGTGCCAGCAGCGAGGGGACCGGGACAGGGGATCAGCCCCAGCATTTT.

This chain uses TRBV27 with TRBJ2-7; TRBD2 is a possible D gene (7 bases). Germline lookup yields CDR1 MNHEY and CDR2 SMNVEV (reference sequence). The CDR3 is 15 amino acids. Trimming shortened V by 6 bases and J by 1 base, and 16 bases separated the two germline ends. CDR3 nucleotide sequence: TGTGCCAGCAGAACGCCTAAGGGGGGGTCCTACGAGCAGTACTTC. Translation gives CASRTPKGGSYEQYF.

This chain links TRBV7-9 with TRBJ1-1; 9 nucleotides agree with TRBD1. The CDR3 is 14 residues long. V shed 0 bases, J shed 5 bases, and the junction held 1 base outside the gene matches. Germline V CDR1 and CDR2: SEHNR, FQNEAQ (reference sequence). CDR3 protein: CASSLATGGTEAFF. Here the CDR3 DNA reads TGTGCCAGCAGCTTAGCGACAGGGGGGACTGAAGCTTTCTTT. The full variable domain, in which reference TRBV7-9 and TRBJ1-1 provide the parts outside the CDR3, is DTGVSQNPRHKITKRGQNVTFRCDPISEHNRLYWYRQTLGQGPEFLTYFQNEAQLEKSRLLSDRFSAERPKGSFSTLEIQRTEQGDSAMYLCASSLATGGTEAFFGQGTRLTVV.

The chain employs TRBV4-1 and TRBJ2-7, with 9 positions matching TRBD2. Germline-derived CDR1 and CDR2 are MGHRA and YSYEKL. This CDR3 region has 14 residues. The trim removed 4 bases at V and 6 bases at J, leaving 7 bases unmatched. CDR3 nucleotide sequence: TGCGCCAGCAGCCCCCTGGGACTAGCTCTCGAGCAGTACTTC. Amino acid sequence: CASSPLGLALEQYF.

The genes are TRBV7-3 and TRBJ2-2, with 8 nucleotides matching TRBD1. From germline, CDR1 is SGHTA and CDR2 FQGTGA. The CDR3 totals 15 residues. Trimming removed 5 bases from V and 7 bases from J; junction bases left unmatched: 9. The CDR3 sequence is CASSLRTGRDGELFF. The CDR3 DNA reads as TGTGCCAGCAGCCTAAGGACAGGGCGAGACGGGGAGCTGTTTTTT.

This clone was found once. The rearrangement uses TRBV7-8 and TRBJ1-2; weak D call: TRBD1 (6 bases). The CDR3 spans 18 residues. Germline V gene lookup returns CDR1 SGHVS and CDR2 FQNEAQ. Deletions cut 2 bases from V and 1 base from J, with 20 bases between. CDR3 loop: CASSLSQSGGAVNYGYTF. CDR3 DNA sequence: TGTGCCAGCAGCTTAAGCCAAAGTGGGGGGGCGGTTAACTATGGCTACACCTTC.

The chain recombines TRBV6-5 with TRBJ2-1, with D hard to call. CDR1 MNHEY and CDR2 SVGAGI come from the germline V gene. V lost 2 bases and J 8 bases, leaving 13 bases between the germline ends. This CDR3 is 14 amino acids long. CDR3 in amino acids: CASSYGYSRDEQFF. DNA of the CDR3: TGTGCCAGCAGTTACGGGTATAGTAGGGATGAGCAGTTCTTC.

This clone was seen once. CDR3 DNA: TGTGCCAGTACTCGACAGGGAGGATCCTATGGCTACACCTTC. It translates to CASTRQGGSYGYTF. The J gene is TRBJ1-2, the V gene TRBV2, with 7 positions matching TRBD1. This CDR3 has 14 amino acids. V lost 9 bases to trimming and J lost 4 bases; unmatched junction nucleotides: 11. Germline-derived CDR1 and CDR2 are SNHLY and FYNNEI.

The gene calls are TRBV30 and TRBJ1-5; no definite D call. This CDR3 region has 12 residues. Germline V lookup: CDR1 GTSNPN, CDR2 SVGIG (reference sequence). Trimming left V 0 bases short and J 7 bases short, with 7 bases between. The CDR3 protein is CAWSVQGQPQHF. CDR3 nucleotide sequence: TGTGCCTGGAGTGTACAAGGACAGCCCCAGCATTTT.

The rearrangement joins TRBV4-2 to TRBJ1-6; TRBD1 is a possible D gene (5 bases). Germline V lookup: CDR1 LGHNA, CDR2 YNFKEQ. V lost 8 bases, J lost 2 bases, and 10 bases lay in between. The CDR3 spans 14 residues. CDR3 nucleotide sequence: TGTGCCAGCGGGGGGTCGGCCTATAATTCACCCCTCCACTTT. Translation gives CASGGSAYNSPLHF.

The chain employs TRBV13 and TRBJ2-5, with D perhaps given as TRBD1 or TRBD2 (6 bases each). The germline gives CDR1 PRHDT, CDR2 FYEKMQ (reference sequence). V gave up 0 bases and J gave up 6 bases, with 11 bases separating them. CDR3 size: 14 residues. The CDR3 loop is CASSLGEGGKTQYF. In DNA, the CDR3 is TGTGCCAGCAGCTTAGGCGAAGGGGGGAAGACCCAGTACTTC.

The chain carries TRBV7-9 and TRBJ2-6; D is perhaps TRBD1 (6 bases). There are 13 residues in the CDR3. CDR1 is SEHNR, CDR2 FQNEAQ, per germline (reference sequence). Trimming stripped 8 bases from V and 6 bases from J, with 11 bases between. The CDR3 loop reads CASGQNAANVLTF. The CDR3 bases are TGTGCCAGCGGACAGAATGCGGCCAACGTCCTGACTTTC.

In DNA form, the CDR3 reads TGTGCCAGCAGCTCGCGACAGGTAAACACTGAAGCTTTCTTT. This gives the protein CASSSRQVNTEAFF. J is TRBJ1-1 and V is TRBV7-9; D is possibly TRBD1 (6 bases). This CDR3 has 14 amino acids. In germline, CDR1 is SEHNR, CDR2 FQNEAQ (reference sequence). Trimming took 4 bases from V and 2 from J, leaving 11 bases between them.

The V gene is TRBV9, the J gene TRBJ2-1; no reliable D call. V lost 4 bases and J 0 bases, leaving 14 bases between the germline ends. The CDR3 totals 16 residues. Germline V gene sequence: CDR1 SGDLS, CDR2 YYNGEE. The CDR3 sequence is CASSPLWVYSYNEQFF. The CDR3 region has the DNA TGTGCCAGCAGCCCGCTCTGGGTATACTCCTACAATGAGCAGTTCTTC.

The J gene is TRBJ1-1, the V gene TRBV4-2; no reliable D call. Trimming left V 4 bases short and J 2 bases short, with 17 bases between. Germline-derived CDR1 and CDR2 are LGHNA and YNFKEQ. The CDR3 runs to 16 residues. CDR3 amino acids: CASSPEPGPTNTEAFF. The CDR3 coding sequence is TGTGCCAGCAGCCCCGAGCCAGGTCCTACAAACACTGAAGCTTTCTTT.

This clone has just one count. The V call is TRBV5-6, the J call TRBJ1-4; no reliable D call. Germline V gene data show CDR1 as SGHDT and CDR2 as YYEEEE. Trimming stripped 3 bases from V and 0 bases from J, with 6 bases between. CDR3 length: 14 amino acids. The CDR3 bases are TGTGCCAGCAGCTCAATTGCAACTAATGAAAAACTGTTTTTT. It specifies CASSSIATNEKLFF.

The rearrangement uses TRBV6-5 and TRBJ2-7; TRBD1 agrees at 7 bases. The V gene's germline CDR1 is MNHEY and CDR2 SVGAGI. The CDR3 runs to 13 residues. V shed 7 bases and J 5 bases; nucleotides not matched to a gene: 8. The CDR3 DNA is TGTGCCAGCAAGGAGACAGGGCGGCACGAGCAGTACTTC. Translated, it gives CASKETGRHEQYF.